The sequence of this TCR beta chain was determined in a study of CD8 T cells in ankylosing spondylitis. On this clonotype: The antigen is not known.

Study outcomes and limitations: Among TCR beta sequences, a motif of 7 to 9 highly homologous variants appeared characteristic of ankylosing spondylitis blood.

Construction of TCR beta libraries was performed using quantitative 5'-RACE with molecular barcodes. TCRdb processed the 5' RACE reads anew with MiXCR; each CDR3 protein has one entry. This sample has about 160,000 distinct CDR3 sequences, with around 9.6% found just once. The length of the CDR3 is 12 residues. The V end was cut by 0 bases, the J end by 6 bases, with 6 bases between. Germline V CDR1 and CDR2: SGHRS, YFSETQ. Sequences were obtained from blood, either unsorted or a sorted T cell fraction (not recorded which). The rearrangement uses TRBV5-1 and TRBJ1-2, with D unclear. This TCR was sampled from a female donor with ankylosing spondylitis or in good health (not recorded which). CDR3 coding DNA: TGCGCCAGCAGCTTGGAGGCGGATGGCTACACCTTC. Amino acid sequence: CASSLEADGYTF.